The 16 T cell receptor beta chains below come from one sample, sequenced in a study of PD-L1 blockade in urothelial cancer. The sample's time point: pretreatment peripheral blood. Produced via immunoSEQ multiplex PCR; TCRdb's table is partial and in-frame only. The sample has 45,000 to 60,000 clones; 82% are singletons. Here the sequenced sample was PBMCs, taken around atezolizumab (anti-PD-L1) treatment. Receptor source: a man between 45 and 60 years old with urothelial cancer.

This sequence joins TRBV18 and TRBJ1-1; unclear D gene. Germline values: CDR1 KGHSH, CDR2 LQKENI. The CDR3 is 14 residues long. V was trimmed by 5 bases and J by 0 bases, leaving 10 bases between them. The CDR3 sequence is CASSGGNMNTEAFF. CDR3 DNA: TGTGCCAGCTCAGGAGGTAACATGAACACTGAAGCTTTCTTT.

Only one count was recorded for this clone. The CDR3 is CASSLSPEMNTEAFF. As DNA, the CDR3 is TGTGCCAGCAGCCTGAGCCCCGAGATGAACACTGAAGCTTTCTTT. The J gene is TRBJ1-1, the V gene TRBV4-2; D ambiguous. Per the germline V gene, CDR1 is LGHNA and CDR2 is YNFKEQ. V lost 4 bases, J lost 0 bases, and 12 bases lay in between. The CDR3 is made up of 15 amino acids.

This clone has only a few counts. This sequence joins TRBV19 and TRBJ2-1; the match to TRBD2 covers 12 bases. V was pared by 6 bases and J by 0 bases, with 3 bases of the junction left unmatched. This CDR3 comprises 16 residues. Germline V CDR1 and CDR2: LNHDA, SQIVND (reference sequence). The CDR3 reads CASRPSGRGSYNEQFF. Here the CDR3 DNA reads TGTGCCAGTAGGCCTAGCGGGAGGGGCTCCTACAATGAGCAGTTCTTC.

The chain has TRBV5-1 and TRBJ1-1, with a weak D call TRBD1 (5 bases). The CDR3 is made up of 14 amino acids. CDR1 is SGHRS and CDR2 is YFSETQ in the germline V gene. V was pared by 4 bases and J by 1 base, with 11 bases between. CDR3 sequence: CASSRNTGNTEAFF. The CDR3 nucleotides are TGCGCCAGCAGCAGGAATACAGGGAACACTGAAGCTTTCTTT.

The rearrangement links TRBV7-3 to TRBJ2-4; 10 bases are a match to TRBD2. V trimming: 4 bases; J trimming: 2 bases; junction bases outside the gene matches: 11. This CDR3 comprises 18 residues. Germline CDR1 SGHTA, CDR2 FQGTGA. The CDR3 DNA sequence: TGTGCCAGCAGCTCCGCCCCTCCTAGCGGGAGTCCCAAAAACATTCAGTACTTC. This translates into CASSSAPPSGSPKNIQYF.

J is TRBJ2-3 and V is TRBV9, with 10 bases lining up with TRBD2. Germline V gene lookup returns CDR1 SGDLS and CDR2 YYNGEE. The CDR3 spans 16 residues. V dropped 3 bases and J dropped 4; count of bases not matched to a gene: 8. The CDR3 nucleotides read TGTGCCAGCAGCGACGAAGCGGGAGGGCCGGCAGATACGCAGTATTTT. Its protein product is CASSDEAGGPADTQYF.

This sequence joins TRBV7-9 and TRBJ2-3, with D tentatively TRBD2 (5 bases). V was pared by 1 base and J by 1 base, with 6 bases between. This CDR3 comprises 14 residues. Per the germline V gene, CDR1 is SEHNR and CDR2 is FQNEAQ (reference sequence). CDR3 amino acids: CASSLDGGTDTQYF. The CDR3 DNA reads TGTGCCAGCAGCTTAGACGGGGGCACAGATACGCAGTATTTT.

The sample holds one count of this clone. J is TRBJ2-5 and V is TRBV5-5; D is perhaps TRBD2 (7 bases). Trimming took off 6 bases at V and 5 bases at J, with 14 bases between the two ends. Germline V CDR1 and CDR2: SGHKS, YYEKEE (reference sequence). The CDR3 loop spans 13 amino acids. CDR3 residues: CASIWGGHETQYF. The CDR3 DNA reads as TGTGCCAGCATCTGGGGGGGGCACGAGACCCAGTACTTC.

CDR3 amino acids: CASSAQGSYGYTF. The CDR3 region has the DNA TGTGCCAGCAGTGCCCAGGGGAGCTATGGCTACACCTTC. The rearrangement uses TRBV2 and TRBJ1-2, with D maybe TRBD1 (6 bases). The CDR3 loop spans 13 amino acids. Germline V gene data show CDR1 as SNHLY and CDR2 as FYNNEI. V dropped 4 bases and J dropped 4 bases, with 10 bases sitting between them.

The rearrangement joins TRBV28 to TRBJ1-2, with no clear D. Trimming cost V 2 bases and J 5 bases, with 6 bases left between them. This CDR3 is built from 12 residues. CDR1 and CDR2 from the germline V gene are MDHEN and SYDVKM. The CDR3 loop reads CASSLTGYGYTF. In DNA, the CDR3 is TGTGCCAGCAGTTTAACGGGGTATGGCTACACCTTC.

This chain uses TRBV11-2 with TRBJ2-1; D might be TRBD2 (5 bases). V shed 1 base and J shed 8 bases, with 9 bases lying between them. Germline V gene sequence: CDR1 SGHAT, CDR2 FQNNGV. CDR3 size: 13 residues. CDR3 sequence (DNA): TGTGCCAGCAGCTTAGTCCGAGCGGATGAGCAGTTCTTC. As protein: CASSLVRADEQFF.

CDR3 in amino acids: CASSVGDRGRGTDTQYF. The CDR3 DNA is TGTGCCAGCAGCGTAGGGGACAGGGGGCGAGGCACAGATACGCAGTATTTT. The chain combines TRBV9 with TRBJ2-3, with 12 bases identical to TRBD1. The V gene end was trimmed by 0 bases and the J gene end by 1 base; junction bases not matched to a gene: 3. CDR3 size: 17 residues. The germline V gene has CDR1 SGDLS and CDR2 YYNGEE.

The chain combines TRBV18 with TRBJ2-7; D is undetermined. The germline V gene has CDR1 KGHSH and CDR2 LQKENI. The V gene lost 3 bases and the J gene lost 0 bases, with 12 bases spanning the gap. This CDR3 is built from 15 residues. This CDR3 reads CASSPIAASSYEQYF. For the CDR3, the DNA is TGTGCCAGCTCACCTATCGCCGCGAGCTCCTACGAGCAGTACTTC.

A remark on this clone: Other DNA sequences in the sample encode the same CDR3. Here the CDR3 reads CASTVSSYEQYF. The CDR3 coding sequence is TGTGCCAGCACTGTCAGCTCCTACGAGCAGTACTTC. This rearrangement joins TRBV2 to TRBJ2-7, with no clear D. The germline V and J ends were trimmed by 7 bases and 0 bases, with 7 bases remaining between them. CDR1 and CDR2 (germline): SNHLY, FYNNEI. This CDR3 spans 12 amino acids.

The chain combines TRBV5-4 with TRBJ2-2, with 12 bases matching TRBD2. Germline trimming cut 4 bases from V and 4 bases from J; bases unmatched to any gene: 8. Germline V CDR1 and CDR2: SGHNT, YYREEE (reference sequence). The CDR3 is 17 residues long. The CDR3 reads CASSRPGLAGSTGELFF. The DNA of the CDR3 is TGTGCCAGCAGCAGGCCGGGACTAGCGGGTTCCACCGGGGAGCTGTTTTTT.

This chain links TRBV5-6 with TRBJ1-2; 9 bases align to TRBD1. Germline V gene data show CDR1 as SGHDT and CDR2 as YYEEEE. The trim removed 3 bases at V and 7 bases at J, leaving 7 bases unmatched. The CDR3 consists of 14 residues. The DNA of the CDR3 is TGTGCCAGCAGCTCGGCACAGGGGGCAAGTGGCTACACCTTC. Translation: CASSSAQGASGYTF.